One sample yielded the 16 T cell receptor beta chains listed below, sequenced in a study of T-cell memory formation after mild COVID-19. TCRdb independently ran MiXCR on the 5' RACE reads; one entry per CDR3 protein. The profile shows some 270,000 distinct CDR3 sequences, roughly 14% of them singletons. The sequenced material came from PBMCs or a T cell subset sorted from them (not recorded which). The receptor set was obtained from an adult woman who had mild COVID-19 (a few samples of this study predate the infection). Cell type and time point are not known.

This clonotype occurred a few times. This chain's CDR3 is CASSPSTDYGYTF. For the CDR3, the DNA is TGTGCCAGCAGTCCCTCGACAGACTATGGCTACACCTTC. V gene TRBV12-3 or TRBV12-4 combines with J gene TRBJ1-2, with D perhaps matching TRBD1 (5 bases). V was pared by 5 bases and J by 3 bases, with 10 bases between. This CDR3 is 13 amino acids long.

The chain recombines TRBV3-1 with TRBJ1-2; D is possibly TRBD1 (5 bases). CDR1 is LGHDT, CDR2 YNNKEL, per germline (reference sequence). This CDR3 has 15 amino acids. V lost 3 bases and J 6 bases, leaving 17 bases between the germline ends. The CDR3 is CASSHNRGDYDGYTF. Written as DNA, the CDR3 is TGTGCCAGCAGCCACAATCGGGGGGATTACGATGGCTACACCTTC. Looking up the rest from reference TRBV3-1 and TRBJ1-2 gives the full variable domain: DTAVSQTPKYLVTQMGNDKSIKCEQNLGHDTMYWYKQDSKKFLKIMFSYNNKELIINETVPNRFSPKSPDKAHLNLHINSLELGDSAVYFCASSHNRGDYDGYTFGSGTRLTVV.

The chain combines TRBV5-6 with TRBJ2-3, with a possible D match to TRBD1 (7 bases). Trimming removed 7 bases from V and 4 bases from J, with 16 bases in between. CDR1 is SGHDT, CDR2 YYEEEE, per germline. CDR3 length equals 14 residues. The CDR3 protein is CASHRGGGADTQYF. CDR3 DNA sequence: TGTGCCAGCCACAGGGGCGGCGGGGCAGATACGCAGTATTTT.

This clonotype was counted at least ten times. The genes are TRBV3-1 and TRBJ1-1; 7 bases map to TRBD1. V shed 1 base, J shed 6 bases, and the junction held 17 bases outside the gene matches. The V gene's germline CDR1 is LGHDT and CDR2 YNNKEL (reference sequence). The CDR3 is 18 residues long. The CDR3 is CASSQAYLGGAGGSEAFF. CDR3 nucleotides: TGTGCCAGCAGCCAAGCCTATTTAGGGGGCGCGGGGGGATCTGAAGCTTTCTTT.

This clonotype is labeled as medium-sized (0.01 to 0.1%). The V and J genes are TRBV10-3 and TRBJ2-3; D unclear. Trimming stripped 2 bases from V and 14 bases from J, with 20 bases between. CDR3 length equals 14 residues. Germline lookup yields CDR1 ENHRY and CDR2 SYGVKD. CDR3 region: CAISEDGAPGLRYF. The CDR3 DNA sequence: TGTGCCATCAGTGAGGACGGCGCGCCAGGTCTCCGGTATTTT.

This clonotype has only a few counts. This rearrangement joins TRBV18 to TRBJ1-5, with 8 bases lining up with TRBD1. This CDR3 has 16 residues. Germline V lookup: CDR1 KGHSH, CDR2 LQKENI. V lost 3 bases and J lost 5; bases outside the gene matches: 9. CDR3 coding DNA: TGTGCCAGCTCACCCCTGGACAGGGCACTGGATCAGCCCCAGCATTTT. Its protein is CASSPLDRALDQPQHF.

This clonotype was recorded many times. The J gene is TRBJ1-1, the V gene TRBV5-6; maybe TRBD1 (6 bases). CDR3 size: 13 residues. The V gene lost 4 bases and the J gene lost 5 bases, with 12 bases spanning the gap. CDR1 is SGHDT, CDR2 YYEEEE, per germline. The CDR3 reads CASSRRTATEAFF. The CDR3 coding sequence is TGTGCCAGCAGCAGAAGGACAGCGACTGAAGCTTTCTTT.

This clonotype was detected a few times. The chain combines TRBV2 with TRBJ2-7; 7 bases fit TRBD1. The germline V gene has CDR1 SNHLY and CDR2 FYNNEI. With V trimmed by 2 bases and J by 4 bases, 5 bases remained unmatched. CDR3 length: 14 residues. In DNA, the CDR3 is TGTGCCAGCAGTGAACAGGGGGTATTATACGAGCAGTACTTC. Protein: CASSEQGVLYEQYF.

The chain couples TRBV4-2 to TRBJ2-3; D might be TRBD1 (6 bases). The CDR3 totals 16 residues. CDR1 LGHNA and CDR2 YNFKEQ come from the germline V gene. The V and J ends lost 0 bases and 3 bases respectively, with 13 bases between them. DNA of the CDR3: TGTGCCAGCAGCCAAGATGAAAGGGGGAGAACAGATACGCAGTATTTT. This codes for CASSQDERGRTDTQYF.

In nucleotides, the CDR3 is TGTGCCAGCAGTCGGACACCCGAGGGACAGCCCCAGCATTTT. Translating it yields CASSRTPEGQPQHF. The chain combines TRBV12-3 or TRBV12-4 with TRBJ1-5; D is possibly TRBD1 (5 bases). The CDR3 length is 14 residues. Trimming pared 5 bases from V and 7 bases from J, leaving 15 bases between.

This clonotype was counted a few times. J is TRBJ1-2 and V is TRBV7-9; D is uncertain. This CDR3 is built from 15 residues. V lost 5 bases and J 6 bases, leaving 19 bases between the germline ends. Germline CDR1 reads SEHNR; CDR2 reads FQNEAQ (reference sequence). The CDR3 bases are TGTGCCAGCAGCGTTTTCAATGGACTGAGCCATGGCTACACCTTC. Protein product: CASSVFNGLSHGYTF. Complete variable domain (other parts from reference TRBV7-9 and TRBJ1-2): DTGVSQNPRHKITKRGQNVTFRCDPISEHNRLYWYRQTLGQGPEFLTYFQNEAQLEKSRLLSDRFSAERPKGSFSTLEIQRTEQGDSAMYLCASSVFNGLSHGYTFGSGTRLTVV.

This chain links TRBV4-1 with TRBJ1-1, with 7 bases identical to TRBD1. The CDR3 covers 15 residues. J lost 5 bases, V lost 3 bases, and 9 bases had no gene match. The V gene's germline CDR1 is MGHRA and CDR2 YSYEKL. The CDR3 loop is CASSQNRGGGTEAFF. CDR3 nucleotides: TGCGCCAGCAGCCAGAACAGGGGCGGGGGGACTGAAGCTTTCTTT.

This clonotype was seen many times. This sequence joins TRBV3-1 and TRBJ1-1, with TRBD1 matching 7 bases. This CDR3 comprises 15 residues. Germline lookup yields CDR1 LGHDT and CDR2 YNNKEL (reference sequence). Germline trimming cut 4 bases from V and 7 bases from J; bases unmatched to any gene: 12. CDR3 DNA sequence: TGTGCCAGCAGCCGATCTGAGACAGGGAGGGGTGAAGCTTTCTTT. Encoded protein: CASSRSETGRGEAFF. Drawing the rest from reference TRBV3-1 and TRBJ1-1, the complete variable domain is DTAVSQTPKYLVTQMGNDKSIKCEQNLGHDTMYWYKQDSKKFLKIMFSYNNKELIINETVPNRFSPKSPDKAHLNLHINSLELGDSAVYFCASSRSETGRGEAFFGQGTRLTVV.

This clonotype was seen a handful of times. CDR3 DNA sequence: TGTGCCAGCAGCTTAGGGCTAGCGGGAGGGAAAGATGAGCAGTTCTTC. As protein: CASSLGLAGGKDEQFF. This chain connects TRBV7-2 to TRBJ2-1; 12 bases line up with TRBD2. With 1 base clipped from V and 8 bases from J, the junction kept 6 bases outside the gene matches. Germline assignment: CDR1 SGHTA and CDR2 FQGNSA. This CDR3 contains 16 residues.

A few counts support this clonotype. The V gene is TRBV10-3, the J gene TRBJ2-3; TRBD2 agrees at 8 bases. This CDR3 has 16 amino acids. J gave up 0 bases and V 8 bases, and 10 bases lay outside the gene matches. CDR1 and CDR2 (germline): ENHRY, SYGVKD. In DNA form, the CDR3 reads TGTGCCATCTCATCTTTAGGCGGGGGGAGCACAGATACGCAGTATTTT. It translates to CAISSLGGGSTDTQYF.

This clonotype is a singleton in its sample. CDR3 region: CASTGDWGYGYTF. Here the CDR3 DNA reads TGTGCCAGCACGGGCGATTGGGGGTATGGCTACACCTTC. This chain uses TRBV2 with TRBJ1-2, with a tentative D call TRBD1 (5 bases). Germline V lookup: CDR1 SNHLY, CDR2 FYNNEI. Trimming cost V 7 bases and J 5 bases, with 14 bases left between them. This CDR3 comprises 13 residues.